The rows below give T cell receptor beta chains drawn from one sample of a study of T cell responses to AZD1222 COVID-19 vaccine. Clones were sequenced by immunoSEQ multiplex PCR, and TCRdb holds only the in-frame ones, with some missing. Here the sample spans approximately 140,000 clones, roughly 90% being singletons. The starting material was peripheral blood, obtained 28 days after the second AZD1222 dose. These receptors all come from an adult who received the AZD1222 COVID-19 vaccine. Both conserved end residues are part of each CDR3. The D gene is left open where the match is weak. Clone size is not always given. Where it is, it says once, few, many or a class for expanded clones.

V: TRBV30
J: TRBJ1-1
size: .
D: .
DNA: TGTGCCTGGTCTGAGGAAGAGGCAAGGGGAAACAACACTGAAGCTTTCTTT
CDR3: CAWSEEEARGNNTEAFF

V: TRBV29-1
J: TRBJ1-2
size: .
D: TRBD1
DNA: TGCAGCGTTGATTTGGGACAGATATCTAACTATGGCTACACCTTC
CDR3: CSVDLGQISNYGYTF

V: TRBV5-6
J: TRBJ1-2
size: few
D: .
DNA: TGTGCCAGCAGCCCCGACCCTGGGGACATGACGGGCTATGGCTACACCTTC
CDR3: CASSPDPGDMTGYGYTF

V: TRBV24-1
J: TRBJ2-1
size: .
D: TRBD2
DNA: TGTGCCACCGGCTCTAGCGGGGCCTACAATGAGCAGTTCTTC
CDR3: CATGSSGAYNEQFF

V: TRBV9
J: TRBJ1-1
size: .
D: .
DNA: TGTGCCAGCAGCGTAGTCGGATTGGGCTCGAACACTGAAGCTTTCTTT
CDR3: CASSVVGLGSNTEAFF

V: TRBV3-1/TRBV3-2
J: TRBJ2-7
size: .
D: .
DNA: TGTGCCAGCAGCCAAGTCCTGGGGGCGGCTACTTCCTACGAGCAGTACTTC
CDR3: CASSQVLGAATSYEQYF

V: TRBV24-1
J: TRBJ1-1
size: .
D: .
DNA: TGTGCCACCAGTGATTTGCGGGAGCCTGAAGCTTTCTTT
CDR3: CATSDLREPEAFF

V: TRBV5-6
J: TRBJ2-1
size: .
D: TRBD1
DNA: TGTGCCAGCAGCGGAGGACAGGGGGCTTTCTACAATGAGCAGTTCTTC
CDR3: CASSGGQGAFYNEQFF

V: TRBV5-6
J: TRBJ1-1
size: .
D: .
DNA: TGTGCCAGCAGGATGGGACAAAACACTGAAGCTTTCTTT
CDR3: CASRMGQNTEAFF

V: TRBV5-1
J: TRBJ1-6
size: .
D: .
DNA: TGCGCCAGCAGCTTGCAAGGGAAGGAAAATTCACCCCTCCACTTT
CDR3: CASSLQGKENSPLHF

V: TRBV11-2
J: TRBJ2-7
size: once
D: TRBD2
DNA: TGTGCCAGCAGCTTAGGGGCGGGAGAGAACCTCTACGAGCAGTACTTC
CDR3: CASSLGAGENLYEQYF